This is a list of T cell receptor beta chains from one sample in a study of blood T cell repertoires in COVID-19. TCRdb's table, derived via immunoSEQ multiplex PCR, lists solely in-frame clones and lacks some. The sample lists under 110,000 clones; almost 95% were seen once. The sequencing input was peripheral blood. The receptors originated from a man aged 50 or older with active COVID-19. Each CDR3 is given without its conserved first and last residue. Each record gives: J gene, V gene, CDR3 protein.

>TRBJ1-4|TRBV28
ASRQPDFEKLF
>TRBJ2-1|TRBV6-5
ASSYAWSSYNEQF
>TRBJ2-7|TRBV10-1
ASSPSGHTYEQY
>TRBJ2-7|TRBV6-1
ASSEATGSALKQY
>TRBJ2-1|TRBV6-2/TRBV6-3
ASSRLAGGPNEQF
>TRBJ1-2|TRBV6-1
ASSEATDYGYT
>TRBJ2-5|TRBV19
ASSNPTGTGPGTQY
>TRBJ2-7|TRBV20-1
SANTWYEQY
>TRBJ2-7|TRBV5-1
ASSLADHEQY
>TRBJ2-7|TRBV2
ASRAGGLYEQY
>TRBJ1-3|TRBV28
ATLQGSGNTIY
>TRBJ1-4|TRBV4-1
ASSQAGVGNEKLF
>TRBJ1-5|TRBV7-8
ASAGQGAGYSNQPQH
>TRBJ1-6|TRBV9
ASTPGLAGAPDSPLH
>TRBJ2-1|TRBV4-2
ASSQASSGQIQF
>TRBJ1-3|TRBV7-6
ASSLGTGSGNTIY
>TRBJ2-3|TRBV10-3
AISGTSGLGGADTQY
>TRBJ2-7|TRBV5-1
ASSSTGGSYEQY
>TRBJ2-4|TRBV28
ASNTGREAKNIQY
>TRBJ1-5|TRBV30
AWGTRGASNQPQH
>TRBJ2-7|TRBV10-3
APGDSPYEQY
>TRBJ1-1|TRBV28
ASSRDRGSSNTEAF
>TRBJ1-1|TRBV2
ASSERENTEAF
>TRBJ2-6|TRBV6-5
ASRQPGANVLT
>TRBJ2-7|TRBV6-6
ASSYWGTNDEQY
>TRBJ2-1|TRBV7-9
ASTLSSYNEQF
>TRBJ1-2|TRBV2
ASRQIYGYT
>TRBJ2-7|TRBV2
ASSGSSYEQY
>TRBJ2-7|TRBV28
ASSLLGQGAAYEQY
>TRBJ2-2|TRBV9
ASSEQGGNTGELF
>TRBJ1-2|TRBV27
ASSQGDYGYT
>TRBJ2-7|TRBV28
ASSRYRQGAYEQY
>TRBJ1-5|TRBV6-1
ASSESTRNQPQH
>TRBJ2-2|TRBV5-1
ASSSGLVANTGELF
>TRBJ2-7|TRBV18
ASSPREGSKDEQY